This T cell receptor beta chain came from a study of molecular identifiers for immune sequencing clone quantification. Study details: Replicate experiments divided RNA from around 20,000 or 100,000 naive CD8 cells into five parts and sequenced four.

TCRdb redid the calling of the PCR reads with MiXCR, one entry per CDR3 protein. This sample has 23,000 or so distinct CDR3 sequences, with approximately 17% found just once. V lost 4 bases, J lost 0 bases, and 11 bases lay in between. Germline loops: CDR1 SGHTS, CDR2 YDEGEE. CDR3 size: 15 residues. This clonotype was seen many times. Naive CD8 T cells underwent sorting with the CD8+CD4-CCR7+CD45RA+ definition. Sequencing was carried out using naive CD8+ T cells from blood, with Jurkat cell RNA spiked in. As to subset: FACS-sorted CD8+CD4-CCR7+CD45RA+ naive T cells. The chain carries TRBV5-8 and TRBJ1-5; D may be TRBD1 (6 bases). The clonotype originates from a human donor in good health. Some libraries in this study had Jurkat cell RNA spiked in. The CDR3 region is CASSPTGPSNQPQHF. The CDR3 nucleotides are TGTGCCAGCAGCCCGACAGGACCTAGCAATCAGCCCCAGCATTTT.